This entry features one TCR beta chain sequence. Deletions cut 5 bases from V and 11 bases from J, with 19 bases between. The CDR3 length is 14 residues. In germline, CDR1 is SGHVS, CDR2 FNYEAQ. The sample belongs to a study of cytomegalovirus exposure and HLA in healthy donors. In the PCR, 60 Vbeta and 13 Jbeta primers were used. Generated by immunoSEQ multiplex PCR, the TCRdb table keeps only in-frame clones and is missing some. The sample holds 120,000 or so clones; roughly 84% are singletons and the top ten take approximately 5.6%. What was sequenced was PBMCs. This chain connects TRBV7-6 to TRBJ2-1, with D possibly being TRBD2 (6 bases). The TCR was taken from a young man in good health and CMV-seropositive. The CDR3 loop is CASSPGGVSGKQFF. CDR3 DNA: TGTGCCAGCAGCCCAGGAGGGGTCTCGGGGAAGCAGTTCTTC.